The 30 T cell receptor beta chains below all came from one sample that was sequenced in a study of prognosis after radiotherapy for stage I lung cancer. Amplification of TCR beta CDR3 from genomic DNA used two-round multiplex PCR. TRBV and TRBJ genes each had their own specific primers in first-round PCR. MiXCR, run by TCRdb on the multiplex PCR reads, gives a single entry per CDR3 protein. The sample records 10,000 to 15,000 distinct CDR3 sequences, approximately 40% being singletons. Material: PBMCs, obtained before or after stereotactic body radiation therapy (not recorded which). These receptors originate from a donor over 45 with non-small cell lung cancer.

This chain uses TRBV7-2 with TRBJ1-1, with D unresolved. V was cut by 2 bases and J by 10 bases, with 14 bases left in between. CDR1 SGHTA and CDR2 FQGNSA come from the germline V gene. The CDR3 is 13 residues long. DNA for the CDR3: TGTGCCAGCAGCTTACGGCGAACCAGCGGAGCTTTCTTT. Its translation: CASSLRRTSGAFF.

This clonotype was detected only once. One junction end disagrees with the germline gene, perhaps due to a read error. The CDR3 DNA sequence: TGTGCCAGCAGTTCAGCCATCTTTAGCGTGGGGGACACAGATACTCAGTATTTT. This encodes CASSSAIFSVGDTDTQYF. V gene TRBV6-8 combines with J gene TRBJ2-3; perhaps TRBD1 as D (6 bases). CDR3 length: 18 amino acids. Germline lookup yields CDR1 MNHGY and CDR2 SAAAGT.

This clonotype was detected many times. The rearrangement joins TRBV10-3 to TRBJ2-3; D is uncertain. The CDR3 consists of 12 residues. CDR1 and CDR2 (germline): ENHRY, SYGVKD. Trimming left V 4 bases short and J 2 bases short, with 4 bases between. The CDR3, as DNA: TGTGCCATCAGTGCAAACACAGATACGCAGTATTTT. It is translated as CAISANTDTQYF.

The chain employs TRBV11-2 and TRBJ1-2; D is unresolved. Germline V gives CDR1 SGHAT, CDR2 FQNNGV. V lost 2 bases, J lost 3 bases, and 13 bases lay in between. The CDR3 is made up of 15 amino acids. DNA of the CDR3: TGTGCCAGCAGCTTATTACATCCGGGGTACTATGGCTACACCTTC. This codes for CASSLLHPGYYGYTF.

J is TRBJ2-7 and V is TRBV2, with 11 bases identical to TRBD2. The length of the CDR3 is 16 residues. The V segment lost 5 bases and the J segment 4 bases; nucleotides outside the gene matches: 10. Germline lookup yields CDR1 SNHLY and CDR2 FYNNEI. The CDR3 nucleotides read TGTGCCAGCAGTCATACCACTAGCGGGGGACTTTACGAGCAGTACTTC. Translating gives CASSHTTSGGLYEQYF.

This clonotype was detected many times. The chain uses TRBV16 and TRBJ2-3; D gene uncertain. V was cut by 4 bases and J by 4 bases, with 12 bases left in between. The CDR3 is 14 amino acids. Looked up from germline, CDR1 is KGHSY and CDR2 is FQNENV. CDR3 nucleotides: TGTGCCAGCAGCCCACCCGGTTCCGCAGATACGCAGTATTTT. Translated, it gives CASSPPGSADTQYF.

The sample holds a few counts of this clonotype. The chain uses TRBV6-5 and TRBJ2-1; D may match TRBD1 or TRBD2 (5 bases each). The V and J ends lost 4 bases and 1 base respectively, with 11 bases between them. The CDR3 is 15 amino acids. The germline gives CDR1 MNHEY, CDR2 SVGAGI. CDR3 sequence reads: CASSSGAGSYNEQFF. DNA of the CDR3: TGTGCCAGCAGTTCCGGGGCAGGGTCCTACAATGAGCAGTTCTTC.

This clonotype was observed a few times. A much larger clone is a single base away; this may be a read error. The rearrangement joins TRBV7-2 to TRBJ2-1; 8 positions agree with TRBD2. V lost 1 base to trimming and J lost 7 bases; unmatched junction nucleotides: 9. The CDR3 is 16 residues long. CDR1 and CDR2 (germline): SGHTA, FQGNSA. Here the CDR3 reads CASSLESGSARNEQFF. CDR3 nucleotide sequence: TGTGCCAGCAGCTTAGAAAGCGGGAGTGCCAGGAATGAGCAGTTCTTC.

This clonotype qualifies as medium-sized. V is TRBV19 and J is TRBJ2-2; tentative D call: TRBD1 (6 bases). From germline, CDR1 is LNHDA and CDR2 SQIVND (reference sequence). Trimming removed 3 bases from V and 4 bases from J, with 24 bases in between. This CDR3 is built from 19 residues. Here the CDR3 reads CASSIPPHVGQISTGELFF. For the CDR3, the DNA is TGTGCCAGTAGTATTCCCCCCCACGTAGGACAGATTTCCACCGGGGAGCTGTTTTTT.

At least ten counts were recorded for this clonotype. The rearrangement links TRBV20-1 to TRBJ2-1; 9 positions agree with TRBD2. This CDR3 comprises 12 residues. The germline gives CDR1 DFQATT, CDR2 SNEGSKA (reference sequence). The V gene end was trimmed by 6 bases and the J gene end by 9 bases; junction bases not matched to a gene: 6. CDR3 nucleotides: TGCAGTGCCTTGCGGGAGGGAATTGAGCAGTTCTTC. It is translated as CSALREGIEQFF.

This chain connects TRBV20-1 to TRBJ1-3; maybe TRBD1 (5 bases). V lost 6 bases, J lost 6 bases, and 18 bases lay in between. Germline CDR1 reads DFQATT; CDR2 reads SNEGSKA (reference sequence). The CDR3 spans 14 residues. CDR3 nucleotides: TGCAGTGCCAACCGGGACGGCTATGAAAACACCATATATTTT. It yields the protein CSANRDGYENTIYF.

About this clonotype itself: This may come from a read error, since a much larger clone is one base off. The chain combines TRBV7-2 with TRBJ2-3, with D perhaps TRBD1 or TRBD2 (5 bases each). The V gene lost 2 bases and the J gene lost 7 bases, with 13 bases spanning the gap. The CDR3 spans 14 residues. Germline V gives CDR1 SGHTA, CDR2 FQGNSA. For the CDR3, the DNA is TGTGCCAGCAGCTTATCGAGGGGAACATATACGCAGTATTTT. Encoded protein: CASSLSRGTYTQYF.

This chain connects TRBV5-1 to TRBJ2-1; no definite D call. Between the trimmed V and J ends, which lost 2 bases and 9 bases, there was a span of 21 bases. This CDR3 is built from 16 residues. Per the germline V gene, CDR1 is SGHRS and CDR2 is YFSETQ. This chain's CDR3 is CASSLQPTGFPSEQFF. Here the CDR3 DNA reads TGCGCCAGCAGCTTACAGCCGACCGGGTTCCCAAGTGAGCAGTTCTTC.

Note on this clonotype: A much more abundant neighbour one base away suggests this may be a read error. The chain combines TRBV6-2 or TRBV6-3 with TRBJ2-1; tentatively, D is TRBD2 (6 bases). Germline V gene sequence: CDR1 MNHEY, CDR2 SVGEGT. The CDR3 is made up of 16 amino acids. The CDR3 sequence is CVSRNPPGGLKNEHFF. The CDR3 nucleotides are TGTGTCAGCAGAAACCCTCCCGGGGGACTGAAGAATGAGCATTTCTTC.

For this clonotype: Given a much more abundant clone one base away, this may be a read error. The chain uses TRBV20-1 and TRBJ2-1, with D unclear. CDR1 and CDR2 from the germline V gene are DFQATT and SNEGSKA (reference sequence). The length of the CDR3 is 11 residues. V was cut by 3 bases and J by 9 bases, with 9 bases left in between. CDR3: CSASQNSEQFF. In DNA, the CDR3 is TGCAGTGCTAGTCAGAATAGTGAGCAGTTCTTC.

This sequence joins TRBV6-5 and TRBJ1-2, with D tentatively TRBD1 (5 bases). Germline CDR1 MNHEY, CDR2 SVGAGI. This CDR3 comprises 16 residues. With 3 bases removed from V and 10 bases from J, the gap between germline ends came to 24 bases. CDR3 protein: CASSYPDSPIAFVYTF. CDR3 nucleotide sequence: TGTGCCAGCAGTTATCCTGACAGCCCTATTGCTTTTGTCTACACCTTC.

As to this clonotype: A far bigger clonotype differs at one base, so this is likely a read error. This sequence joins TRBV6-4 and TRBJ1-2; 7 bases agree with TRBD1. The V gene end was trimmed by 5 bases and the J gene end by 10 bases; junction bases not matched to a gene: 16. Germline lookup yields CDR1 MRHNA and CDR2 SNTAGT. CDR3 length: 15 amino acids. The CDR3 reads CASSYTTTGLDVYTF. CDR3 DNA sequence: TGTGCCAGCAGTTACACGACGACAGGGCTGGATGTCTACACCTTC.

In its sample, this clonotype was seen many times. V is TRBV5-5 and J is TRBJ1-3; no firm D call. This CDR3 is 13 amino acids long. V lost 1 base and J 4 bases, leaving 6 bases between the germline ends. Germline CDR1 reads SGHKS; CDR2 reads YYEKEE (reference sequence). CDR3 amino acids: CASSLTSGNTIYF. Written as DNA, the CDR3 is TGTGCCAGCAGCTTGACGAGCGGAAACACCATATATTTT.

V and J are TRBV6-1 and TRBJ2-3; D may be TRBD2 (5 bases). The CDR3 contains 19 residues. CDR1 is MNHNS, CDR2 SASEGT, per germline. Trimming shortened V by 6 bases and J by 1 base, and 26 bases separated the two germline ends. Written as DNA, the CDR3 is TGTGCCAGCAGGGGAGATAATATTCTAGGCACACGGGGCACAGATACGCAGTATTTT. Protein: CASRGDNILGTRGTDTQYF.

About this clonotype itself: Germline is not matched at one junction end, which may reflect a read error. V usage is TRBV27 and J usage is TRBJ2-6; TRBD1 agrees at 9 bases. The germline V gene has CDR1 MNHEY and CDR2 SMNVEV (reference sequence). The length of the CDR3 is 15 residues. For the CDR3, the DNA is TGTGCCAGCGGGGACAGGGCTTCTGGGTCCAACGTCCTGACTTTC. It encodes CASGDRASGSNVLTF.

This clonotype was recorded many times. The CDR3 loop is CASSQEGRGGDGYTF. The CDR3 DNA is TGTGCCAGCAGCCAAGAAGGCAGGGGAGGGGATGGCTACACCTTC. The chain links TRBV4-2 to TRBJ1-2, with D possibly matching TRBD1 (6 bases). CDR3 length: 15 residues. The V end was cut by 0 bases, the J end by 6 bases, with 14 bases between. Germline-derived CDR1 and CDR2 are LGHNA and YNFKEQ.

This clonotype was detected ten times or more. The genes are TRBV5-1 and TRBJ2-3; 7 bases map to TRBD2. CDR1 and CDR2 from the germline V gene are SGHRS and YFSETQ. J gave up 2 bases and V 9 bases, and 9 bases lay outside the gene matches. This CDR3 is built from 14 residues. The DNA of the CDR3 is TGCGCCACTACCGTCGGGAGGCCCACAGATACGCAGTATTTT. Amino acid sequence: CATTVGRPTDTQYF.

By share, this clonotype counts as medium-sized. The chain links TRBV2 to TRBJ1-2; 9 bases map to TRBD1. Germline loops: CDR1 SNHLY, CDR2 FYNNEI. The CDR3 is 13 amino acids. With 7 bases clipped from V and 8 bases from J, the junction kept 8 bases outside the gene matches. The CDR3 reads CASIPGTGSGYTF. In DNA form, the CDR3 reads TGTGCCAGCATTCCGGGGACAGGGAGCGGCTACACCTTC.

V and J are TRBV27 and TRBJ2-2; no firm D call. Germline values: CDR1 MNHEY, CDR2 SMNVEV (reference sequence). Deletions cut 0 bases from V and 6 bases from J, with 5 bases between. The CDR3 runs to 13 residues. Here the CDR3 reads CASSLSGSGELFF. The CDR3 nucleotides are TGTGCCAGCAGTTTATCGGGCTCCGGGGAGCTGTTTTTT.

This clonotype was seen repeatedly, ten times or more. A much more abundant neighbour one base away suggests this may be a read error. The chain employs TRBV6-1 and TRBJ1-2; D gene uncertain. The CDR3 runs 12 residues. From germline, CDR1 is MNHNS and CDR2 SASEGT. The CDR3 protein is CASGDSPYGYTF. The CDR3 DNA reads as TGTGCCAGCGGTGACTCACCGTATGGCTACACCTTC.

The chain links TRBV12-3 or TRBV12-4 to TRBJ2-1; a possible D gene is TRBD2 (6 bases). The CDR3 is made up of 16 amino acids. Trimming removed 8 bases from V and 3 bases from J, with 20 bases in between. The CDR3 region has the DNA TGTGCCAGCGCCCCCCGCGGGGTAGAAGGCTACAATGAGCAGTTCTTC. It translates to CASAPRGVEGYNEQFF.

V usage is TRBV30 and J usage is TRBJ2-6, with D unresolved. Germline V CDR1 and CDR2: GTSNPN, SVGIG (reference sequence). The CDR3 loop spans 16 amino acids. V was pared by 0 bases and J by 4 bases, with 13 bases between. The CDR3 spells CAWSVGSGSGANVLTF. The CDR3 bases are TGTGCCTGGAGTGTAGGCTCGGGCTCGGGGGCCAACGTCCTGACTTTC.

Concerning this clonotype: Only one base separates this from a far larger clonotype, so it likely reflects a read error. The rearrangement links TRBV2 to TRBJ2-2, with TRBD1 matching 10 bases. Looked up from germline, CDR1 is SNHLY and CDR2 is FYNNEI. CDR3 length equals 17 residues. The junction had 14 bases not matched to a gene; V was cut back by 6 bases and J by 7 bases. In DNA, the CDR3 is TGTGCCAGCAGCACGGTGGGACAGGGGTCGTATATCGGGGAGCTGTTTTTT. Encoded protein: CASSTVGQGSYIGELFF.

The chain couples TRBV20-1 to TRBJ2-7; 8 bases fit TRBD2. In germline, CDR1 is DFQATT, CDR2 SNEGSKA (reference sequence). V was clipped by 0 bases and J by 7 bases; unmatched bases: 14. The CDR3 has 16 amino acids. The DNA for the CDR3 is TGCAGTGCTAGAGAATGGTCGGGAGCGGGAGTTGGGGAGCAGTACTTC. Translated: CSAREWSGAGVGEQYF.

By share, this clonotype ranks as medium-sized. The gene calls are TRBV6-2 or TRBV6-3 and TRBJ2-7; maybe TRBD2 (6 bases). V lost 0 bases, J lost 6 bases, and 12 bases lay in between. Germline CDR1 is MNHEY and CDR2 is SVGEGT. The CDR3 length is 14 residues. The CDR3 reads CASSYSIVGLEQYF. CDR3 DNA: TGTGCCAGCAGTTACTCGATTGTGGGACTCGAGCAGTACTTC.